This T cell receptor (beta chain) was identified during a study of T cells after yellow fever vaccination. General study results and limits: Clones from primary vaccination mostly reappeared after the booster (around 96% CD4, approximately 86% CD8).

TCRdb reprocessed the 5' RACE reads with MiXCR, giving one entry per CDR3 protein. The table lists a few hundred thousand distinct CDR3 sequences, around 17% of them singletons. CDR1 LGHNA and CDR2 YNFKEQ come from the germline V gene. The CDR3 spans 12 residues. V lost 7 bases and J lost 11; bases outside the gene matches: 9. This clonotype was counted between two and nine times. Antigen: not known. The chain is built from TRBV4-2 and TRBJ1-2, with 8 positions matching TRBD1. The material was PBMCs, obtained about 5 days after the first yellow fever vaccination. The sequence derives from a man younger than 35 who received the YFV17D yellow fever vaccine. This CDR3 reads CASNHLDREYTF. CDR3 in DNA: TGTGCCAGCAACCACTTGGACAGGGAATACACCTTC.